This passage covers 10 T cell receptor beta chains from one sample sequenced in a study of blood T cell repertoires in COVID-19 (dated by TCRdb to 2020 to 2021). The library was obtained by the immunoSEQ multiplex PCR assay. The table was pulled from immuneACCESS by TCRdb, which kept in-frame rearrangements only. Such tables lose some clones; where checked, under half of the loss comes from unresolved V genes, and the rest has no known cause. This sample holds more than 300,000 clones; around 87% were observed only once. The top ten clones comprise around 1.9% of the sample. Sequenced material: PBMCs or T cells enriched from blood (not recorded which). Receptors originate from a man aged 35 to 55 in a cohort exposed to, infected with or recovered from COVID-19 (not recorded which).

J is TRBJ2-6 and V is TRBV7-9; 8 bases agree with TRBD1. After removal of 5 bases from V and 4 bases from J, the junction contained 1 base not matched to a gene. Germline CDR1 SEHNR, CDR2 FQNEAQ (reference sequence). The CDR3 length is 14 residues. For the CDR3, the DNA is TGTGCCAGCAGCCGACAGGGGGGGGCCAACGTCCTGACTTTC. Its protein product is CASSRQGGANVLTF.

V gene TRBV6-1 combines with J gene TRBJ2-3; a weak D match, TRBD1 (6 bases). Germline V gene sequence: CDR1 MNHNS, CDR2 SASEGT. The CDR3 is 17 amino acids. Trimming took off 2 bases at V and 0 bases at J, with 15 bases between the two ends. This CDR3 reads CASSEPTWQGSTDTQYF. The CDR3 coding sequence is TGTGCCAGCAGTGAACCGACTTGGCAGGGGAGCACAGATACGCAGTATTTT.

The rearrangement links TRBV7-2 to TRBJ1-3, with no clear D. V gave up 5 bases and J gave up 5 bases, with 13 bases separating them. This CDR3 has 14 amino acids. Germline V gene sequence: CDR1 SGHTA, CDR2 FQGNSA. CDR3 DNA sequence: TGTGCCAGCAGCGACCACGGGGTGCGAAACACCATATATTTT. This sequence encodes CASSDHGVRNTIYF. Full variable domain (missing parts from reference TRBV7-2 and TRBJ1-3): GAGVSQSPSNKVTEKGKDVELRCDPISGHTALYWYRQSLGQGLEFLIYFQGNSAPDKSGLPSDRFSAERTGGSVSTLTIQRTQQEDSAVYLCASSDHGVRNTIYFGEGSWLTVV.

This clone was recorded once. The chain combines TRBV18 with TRBJ2-7; TRBD1 is a possible D gene (6 bases). This CDR3 is built from 15 residues. V lost 4 bases and J 0 bases, leaving 13 bases between the germline ends. Germline V CDR1 and CDR2: KGHSH, LQKENI. CDR3 sequence (DNA): TGTGCCAGCTCACAAGACAGGACGAGCTCCTACGAGCAGTACTTC. Amino acid sequence: CASSQDRTSSYEQYF.

Here the CDR3 DNA reads TGTGCCACGTCCAGGGGTTTAGGTGAAAAACTGTTTTTT. It codes for CATSRGLGEKLFF. The chain employs TRBV3-1 (or the pseudogene TRBV3-2) and TRBJ1-4, with a possible D match to TRBD1 (6 bases). Germline values: CDR1 LGHDT, CDR2 YNNKEL (reference sequence). The V gene lost 10 bases and the J gene lost 7 bases, with 16 bases spanning the gap. The length of the CDR3 is 13 residues.

This chain uses TRBV27 with TRBJ2-7, with TRBD2 identical over 7 bases. Per the germline V gene, CDR1 is MNHEY and CDR2 is SMNVEV (reference sequence). Trimming took 0 bases from V and 3 from J; bases not matched to a gene: 2. The CDR3 loop spans 14 amino acids. CDR3 region: CASSLSSGLYEQYF. The CDR3 DNA reads as TGTGCCAGCAGTTTATCTAGCGGGCTCTACGAGCAGTACTTC.

This clone was seen only once. The chain employs TRBV7-9 and TRBJ1-2; 8 bases line up with TRBD1. The CDR3 totals 16 residues. V gave up 2 bases and J gave up 3 bases; unmatched junction bases: 8. The V gene's germline CDR1 is SEHNR and CDR2 FQNEAQ (reference sequence). CDR3 nucleotide sequence: TGTGCCAGCAGCTTACCTAGGACAGGGCAAGACTATGGCTACACCTTC. This sequence encodes CASSLPRTGQDYGYTF.

This clone was seen more than once but under ten times. The rearrangement links TRBV30 to TRBJ1-2; D is undetermined. Trimming removed 3 bases from V and 0 bases from J, with 8 bases in between. Per germline, CDR1 GTSNPN and CDR2 SVGIG (reference sequence). There are 13 residues in the CDR3. CDR3 residues: CAWSLVPNYGYTF. Written as DNA, the CDR3 is TGTGCCTGGAGCCTCGTTCCTAACTATGGCTACACCTTC.

The chain couples TRBV5-4 to TRBJ1-4, with D hard to call. Trimming cost V 0 bases and J 1 base, with 7 bases left between them. The CDR3 runs to 15 residues. Germline-derived CDR1 and CDR2 are SGHNT and YYREEE (reference sequence). The CDR3 reads CASSLGARTNEKLFF. CDR3 in DNA: TGTGCCAGCAGCTTGGGCGCACGAACTAATGAAAAACTGTTTTTT. Full variable domain (outside the CDR3, taken from reference TRBV5-4 and TRBJ1-4): ETGVTQSPTHLIKTRGQQVTLRCSSQSGHNTVSWYQQALGQGPQFIFQYYREEENGRGNFPPRFSGLQFPNYSSELNVNALELDDSALYLCASSLGARTNEKLFFGSGTQLSVL.

The rearrangement uses TRBV15 and TRBJ1-1; weak D call: TRBD1 (5 bases). V dropped 0 bases and J dropped 1 base, with 9 bases sitting between them. The germline V gene encodes CDR1 LNHNV and CDR2 YYDKDF (reference sequence). The CDR3 is 15 residues long. CDR3 protein: CATSRDFQGNTEAFF. CDR3 nucleotide sequence: TGTGCCACCAGCAGAGATTTCCAGGGGAACACTGAAGCTTTCTTT.